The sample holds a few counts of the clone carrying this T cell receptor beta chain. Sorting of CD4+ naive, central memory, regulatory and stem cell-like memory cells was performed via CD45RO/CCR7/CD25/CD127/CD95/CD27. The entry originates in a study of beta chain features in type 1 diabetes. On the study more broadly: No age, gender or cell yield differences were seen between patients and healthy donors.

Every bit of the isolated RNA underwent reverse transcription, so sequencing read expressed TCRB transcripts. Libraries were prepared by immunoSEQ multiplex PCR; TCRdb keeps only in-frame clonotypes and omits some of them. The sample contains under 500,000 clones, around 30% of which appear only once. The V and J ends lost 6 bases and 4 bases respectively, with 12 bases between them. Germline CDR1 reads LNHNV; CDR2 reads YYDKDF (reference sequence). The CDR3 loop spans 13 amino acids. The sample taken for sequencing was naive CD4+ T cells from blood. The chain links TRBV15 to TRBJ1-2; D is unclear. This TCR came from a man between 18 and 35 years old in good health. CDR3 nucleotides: TGTGCCACCAGAGTCTCAGGCGGCTATGGCTACACCTTC. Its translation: CATRVSGGYGYTF.